The T cell receptor (beta chain) under discussion was sequenced for a study of T cell clones after liver transplantation. The wider study: A pre-transplant mixed lymphocyte reaction with TCRbeta sequencing defined graft-donor-reactive clones followed in post-transplant blood. Blood was drawn pre-transplant, before withdrawal, and after full or failed withdrawal.

Sequencing used immunoSEQ multiplex PCR; TCRdb keeps in-frame clones, though not all of them. The data contain fewer than 45,000 clones, around 84% of them singletons. The material sequenced was CD4+ T cells from blood, taken 24 months after liver transplant. The clonotype was recovered from a human patient who received a liver transplant. A share of the T cells may be of graft donor origin.

CDR3 nucleotide sequence: TGTGCCAGCTCACCACCTATGCCAGGCACTGAAGCTTTCTTT. It encodes CASSPPMPGTEAFF. The chain is built from TRBV18 and TRBJ1-1; unclear D gene. This CDR3 has 14 amino acids. The germline V and J ends were trimmed by 0 bases and 4 bases, with 9 bases remaining between them. CDR1 is KGHSH and CDR2 is LQKENI in the germline V gene. Full variable domain (missing parts from reference TRBV18 and TRBJ1-1): NAGVMQNPRHLVRRRGQEARLRCSPMKGHSHVYWYRQLPEEGLKFMVYLQKENIIDESGMPKERFSAEFPKEGPSILRIQQVVRGDSAAYFCASSPPMPGTEAFFGQGTRLTVV.